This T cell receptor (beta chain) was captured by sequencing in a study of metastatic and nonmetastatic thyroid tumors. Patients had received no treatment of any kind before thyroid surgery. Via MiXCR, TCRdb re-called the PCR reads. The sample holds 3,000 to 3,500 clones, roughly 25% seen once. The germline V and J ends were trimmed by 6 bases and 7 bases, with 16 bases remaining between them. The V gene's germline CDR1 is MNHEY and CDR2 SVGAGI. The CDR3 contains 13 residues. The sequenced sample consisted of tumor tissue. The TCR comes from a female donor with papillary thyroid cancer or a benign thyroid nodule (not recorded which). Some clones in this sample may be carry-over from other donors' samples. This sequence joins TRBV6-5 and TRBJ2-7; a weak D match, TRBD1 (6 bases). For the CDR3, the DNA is TGTGCCAGCAGCAGGGGTTACTTTGGGGAGCAGTACTTC. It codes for CASSRGYFGEQYF.